The 23 T cell receptor beta chains in this list originate from one sample, sequenced in a study of human T cells and chemical hapten exposure. Time point defined: patch test 2, 6 weeks after DPC sensitization. This sample's treatment: therapeutic diphenylcyclopropenone sensitization with weekly scalp DPC. TCRdb called the RACE reads again in MiXCR, with one record for every CDR3 protein. The table has about 40,000 distinct CDR3 sequences, less than 4% seen once. The specimen comprised whole blood, sampled in connection with sensitization to the hapten diphenylcyclopropenone (DPC). These receptors all come from a man in his forties with alopecia areata. Some clones in this sample may be carry-over from other donors' samples.

This clonotype has at least ten counts. This rearrangement joins TRBV20-1 to TRBJ2-3, with D tentatively TRBD1 or TRBD2 (5 bases each). This CDR3 is built from 12 residues. V dropped 6 bases and J dropped 5 bases, with 12 bases sitting between them. Per germline, CDR1 DFQATT and CDR2 SNEGSKA (reference sequence). Here the CDR3 DNA reads TGCAGTGCGGGGGTAGCTGAAGATACGCAGTATTTT. Its translation: CSAGVAEDTQYF.

CDR3 DNA sequence: TGTGCCAGCAGTTACTCGAGTCCCGGGACAGGGGGCGGTTATGGCTACACCTTC. Its translation is CASSYSSPGTGGGYGYTF. This chain connects TRBV6-5 to TRBJ1-2, with TRBD1 matching over 12 bases. The V gene's germline CDR1 is MNHEY and CDR2 SVGAGI. CDR3 length equals 18 residues. The J segment lost 5 bases and the V segment lost 0 bases, leaving 10 bases of the junction unmatched.

Ten or more counts support this clonotype. V is TRBV28 and J is TRBJ2-3; D is ambiguous. The ends were cut back, 2 bases at V and 2 bases at J, with 17 bases in the middle. The CDR3 contains 17 residues. Germline V gives CDR1 MDHEN, CDR2 SYDVKM. In DNA form, the CDR3 reads TGTGCCAGCAGTTTAAGCGTCGGGCTATCCCACACAGATACGCAGTATTTT. Protein product: CASSLSVGLSHTDTQYF.

This clonotype was observed many times. CDR3 in amino acids: CSARWRRNTEAFF. CDR3 DNA: TGCAGTGCTAGGTGGCGGAGGAACACTGAAGCTTTCTTT. The chain is built from TRBV20-1 and TRBJ1-1, with no clear D. Germline V CDR1 and CDR2: DFQATT, SNEGSKA (reference sequence). Between the trimmed V and J ends, which lost 3 bases and 1 base, there was a span of 9 bases. The CDR3 totals 13 residues.

This clonotype has ten or more counts. The V and J genes are TRBV3-1 and TRBJ2-5; no clear D gene. CDR1 is LGHDT, CDR2 YNNKEL, per germline (reference sequence). The CDR3 is 12 residues long. V lost 0 bases and J 4 bases, leaving 3 bases between the germline ends. This chain's CDR3 is CASSQDGETQYF. As DNA, the CDR3 is TGTGCCAGCAGCCAAGATGGAGAGACCCAGTACTTC.

Many counts were recorded for this clonotype. The V call is TRBV12-3 or TRBV12-4, the J call TRBJ2-3; D not resolved. The V end was cut by 5 bases, the J end by 2 bases, with 11 bases between. This CDR3 region has 14 residues. CDR3 in amino acids: CASSPSVDTDTQYF. The CDR3 nucleotides read TGTGCCAGCAGTCCCTCAGTGGACACAGATACGCAGTATTTT.

This clonotype was seen many times. This sequence joins TRBV28 and TRBJ2-5; the match to TRBD1 covers 8 bases. The CDR3 runs to 16 residues. Germline V gene lookup returns CDR1 MDHEN and CDR2 SYDVKM. V was clipped by 6 bases and J by 5 bases; unmatched bases: 14. The chain's CDR3 is CASSPRRGRGPETQYF. As DNA, the CDR3 is TGTGCCAGCAGCCCCAGGCGGGGCAGGGGGCCGGAGACCCAGTACTTC.

This clonotype was recorded a few times. The rearrangement joins TRBV12-3 or TRBV12-4 to TRBJ1-1, with D tentatively TRBD1 (6 bases). CDR3 length equals 12 residues. The ends were cut back, 5 bases at V and 6 bases at J, with 10 bases in the middle. CDR3 sequence reads: CASSTGFPEAFF. Here the CDR3 DNA reads TGTGCCAGCAGTACAGGGTTCCCTGAAGCTTTCTTT.

This clonotype came up many times. V usage is TRBV12-5 and J usage is TRBJ2-7, with D tentatively TRBD1 (6 bases). The V gene lost 7 bases and the J gene lost 0 bases, with 28 bases spanning the gap. Germline CDR1 and CDR2: LGHNT and FRNRAP. CDR3 length: 19 amino acids. CDR3: CASVFPPDRSGSSSYEQYF. As DNA, the CDR3 is TGTGCTAGTGTTTTCCCGCCGGACAGATCAGGGTCTAGCTCCTACGAGCAGTACTTC.

This clonotype was detected many times. The chain joins TRBV7-8 to TRBJ2-7; D uncertain. Germline loops: CDR1 SGHVS, CDR2 FQNEAQ. CDR3 length: 15 residues. The ends were cut back, 1 base at V and 2 bases at J, with 12 bases in the middle. The CDR3 is CASSLGGTLPYEQYF. DNA for the CDR3: TGTGCCAGCAGCTTAGGGGGTACCCTTCCCTACGAGCAGTACTTC.

This clonotype was detected ten times or more. The J gene is TRBJ2-5, the V gene TRBV10-2; D is ambiguous. CDR1 WSHSY and CDR2 SAAADI come from the germline V gene. This CDR3 is 14 amino acids long. V lost 6 bases and J 1 base, leaving 12 bases between the germline ends. For the CDR3, the DNA is TGCGCCAGCAGGGTCCAGCGCGCCCAAGAGACCCAGTACTTC. Translated, it gives CASRVQRAQETQYF.

This clonotype was seen many times. V and J are TRBV4-3 and TRBJ2-3; TRBD1 or TRBD2 may be the D gene (5 bases each). The CDR3 runs to 14 residues. Trimming left V 4 bases short and J 0 bases short, with 8 bases between. CDR1 is LGHNA and CDR2 is YSLEER in the germline V gene. This chain's CDR3 is CASSRDVSTDTQYF. Written as DNA, the CDR3 is TGCGCCAGCAGCCGGGACGTCAGCACAGATACGCAGTATTTT.

In this sample, this clonotype turned up many times. The chain employs TRBV5-1 and TRBJ1-1, with a possible D match to TRBD1 (5 bases). Deletions cut 1 base from V and 0 bases from J, with 7 bases between. The germline V gene has CDR1 SGHRS and CDR2 YFSETQ. CDR3 size: 14 residues. The CDR3 is CASSLRGMNTEAFF. The CDR3 bases are TGCGCCAGCAGCTTGAGGGGCATGAACACTGAAGCTTTCTTT.

The V and J genes are TRBV5-1 and TRBJ2-5; D remains ambiguous. The CDR3 spans 14 residues. Germline assignment: CDR1 SGHRS and CDR2 YFSETQ. Trimming stripped 1 base from V and 1 base from J, with 8 bases between. The CDR3 here is CASSLMAGQETQYF. The CDR3 coding sequence is TGCGCCAGCAGCTTGATGGCAGGCCAAGAGACCCAGTACTTC.

This clonotype was observed many times. The V call is TRBV10-2, the J call TRBJ1-6; no firm D call. The CDR3 runs to 13 residues. Looked up from germline, CDR1 is WSHSY and CDR2 is SAAADI. V lost 7 bases, J lost 0 bases, and 4 bases lay in between. The CDR3 sequence: CASKSSYNSPLHF. In DNA form, the CDR3 reads TGCGCCAGCAAGAGCTCCTATAATTCACCCCTCCACTTT.

This clonotype was detected many times. V and J are TRBV27 and TRBJ2-7, with 13 positions matching TRBD2. Germline V gene sequence: CDR1 MNHEY, CDR2 SMNVEV (reference sequence). V lost 6 bases, J lost 4 bases, and 6 bases stayed unmatched. The CDR3 has 15 amino acids. The CDR3 nucleotides read TGTGCCAGCAGCCGTACACTAGCGGGAGGGTACGAGCAGTACTTC. Amino acids: CASSRTLAGGYEQYF.

This clonotype has more than one count but fewer than ten. This chain uses TRBV3-1 with TRBJ1-2; possible D gene TRBD1, 6 bases. Trimming pared 5 bases from V and 0 bases from J, leaving 10 bases between. The CDR3 is 14 residues long. Germline assignment: CDR1 LGHDT and CDR2 YNNKEL (reference sequence). In DNA form, the CDR3 reads TGTGCCAGCAGCTCCAGGGGAGCTAACTATGGCTACACCTTC. It codes for CASSSRGANYGYTF.

This clonotype has ten or more counts. The chain combines TRBV30 with TRBJ1-1; D call uncertain. The CDR3 loop spans 10 amino acids. The germline V gene encodes CDR1 GTSNPN and CDR2 SVGIG (reference sequence). The ends were cut back, 3 bases at V and 4 bases at J, with 3 bases in the middle. The CDR3 DNA reads TGTGCCTGGAGGACCACTGAAGCTTTCTTT. Translated, it gives CAWRTTEAFF.

This clonotype has a handful of counts. The chain recombines TRBV19 with TRBJ2-7; unclear D gene. Trimming left V 3 bases short and J 1 base short, with 7 bases between. From germline, CDR1 is LNHDA and CDR2 SQIVND (reference sequence). The CDR3 loop spans 13 amino acids. The DNA of the CDR3 is TGTGCCAGTAGTATCTCGCGGTCCTACGAGCAGTACTTC. It is translated as CASSISRSYEQYF.

This clonotype was seen many times. V usage is TRBV28 and J usage is TRBJ2-7, with no clear D. CDR3 size: 11 residues. Germline-derived CDR1 and CDR2 are MDHEN and SYDVKM. The V end was cut by 6 bases, the J end by 3 bases, with 6 bases between. The CDR3 loop is CASSLDYEQYF. The CDR3 coding sequence is TGTGCCAGCAGCCTCGACTACGAGCAGTACTTC.

This clonotype has ten or more counts. The V call is TRBV19, the J call TRBJ2-1; D gene uncertain. Germline CDR1 and CDR2: LNHDA and SQIVND (reference sequence). CDR3 length equals 15 residues. V was cut by 2 bases and J by 3 bases, with 11 bases left in between. The DNA of the CDR3 is TGTGCCAGTAGTATACCGTCGGGTCTCTACAATGAGCAGTTCTTC. The encoded protein is CASSIPSGLYNEQFF.

This clonotype was detected ten times or more. This chain joins TRBV2 and TRBJ2-3, with 10 nucleotides matching TRBD1. The CDR3 extends over 15 amino acids. Germline values: CDR1 SNHLY, CDR2 FYNNEI. Trimming at V came to 4 bases and at J to 4 bases, leaving 5 bases not matched to a gene. CDR3 residues: CASSGGQGLSDTQYF. The DNA of the CDR3 is TGTGCCAGCAGTGGGGGACAGGGGTTGTCAGATACGCAGTATTTT.

This clonotype has ten or more counts. Written as DNA, the CDR3 is TGTGCCAGCACTGCGACTGGGATCTACGAGCAGTACTTC. It specifies CASTATGIYEQYF. V gene TRBV6-1 combines with J gene TRBJ2-7; D remains ambiguous. The length of the CDR3 is 13 residues. V lost 7 bases and J lost 3, with 13 bases in between. Germline CDR1 MNHNS, CDR2 SASEGT.